The present T cell receptor (beta chain) was sequenced within a study of blood T cell repertoires in COVID-19. Germline V gene data show CDR1 as SGHRS and CDR2 as YFSETQ. Trimming cost V 5 bases and J 6 bases, with 10 bases left between them. The CDR3 is made up of 12 amino acids. Using immunoSEQ multiplex PCR, the repertoire was profiled, and TCRdb retains in-frame clones only, with some absent. The sample has about 190,000 clones; 84% are singletons. Participants were aged about 18 to 95 years, lived in roughly 25 US areas, and enrolled virtually. Participants reported their clinical history, and cohort assignment relied on those reports.

This clonotype was sampled from a woman younger than 45 who had recovered from COVID-19. This sequence joins TRBV5-1 and TRBJ2-3; D uncertain. Sequenced input: PBMCs or T cells enriched from blood (not recorded which). The CDR3: CASSQEADTQYF. DNA for the CDR3: TGCGCCAGCAGTCAAGAGGCGGATACGCAGTATTTT. Variable domain in full (rest from reference TRBV5-1 and TRBJ2-3): KAGVTQTPRYLIKTRGQQVTLSCSPISGHRSVSWYQQTPGQGLQFLFEYFSETQRNKGNFPGRFSGRQFSNSRSEMNVSTLELGDSALYLCASSQEADTQYFGPGTRLTVL.